Following are 8 T cell receptor beta chains from one sample sequenced in a study of blood T cells in healthy people across ages. The second PCR ran about 6 to 11 cycles with a sample-barcoded 5' primer and J-beta primers. MiXCR was run by TCRdb on the 5' RACE reads, yielding one entry per CDR3 protein. The data show roughly 800,000 distinct CDR3 sequences, roughly 50% seen once. Specimen: blood. These receptors were taken from a young man in good health.

The genes are TRBV28 and TRBJ2-4, with 7 bases matching TRBD1. Germline assignment: CDR1 MDHEN and CDR2 SYDVKM. V shed 4 bases, J shed 8 bases, and the junction held 14 bases outside the gene matches. The CDR3 length is 16 residues. CDR3 nucleotide sequence: TGTGCCAGCAGTTCACCGGGACAGATCAAGGGTTACATTCAGTACTTC. This sequence encodes CASSSPGQIKGYIQYF.

The chain is built from TRBV11-2 and TRBJ2-5, with 7 bases aligning to TRBD2. Germline loops: CDR1 SGHAT, CDR2 FQNNGV. The CDR3 sequence is 13 residues long. The trim removed 0 bases at V and 6 bases at J, leaving 1 base unmatched. CDR3 bases: TGTGCCAGCAGCTTAGAAGCGGGGAAGACCCAGTACTTC. Its protein is CASSLEAGKTQYF.

There are a few counts of this clonotype. The V and J genes are TRBV5-1 and TRBJ2-1, with 10 bases matching TRBD2. Germline-derived CDR1 and CDR2 are SGHRS and YFSETQ. The junction had 7 bases not matched to a gene; V was cut back by 0 bases and J by 1 base. The CDR3 contains 18 residues. The CDR3, as DNA: TGCGCCAGCAGCTTGGCTGTCAGCGGGGGGGAATCCTACAATGAGCAGTTCTTC. Its protein is CASSLAVSGGESYNEQFF.

In its sample, this clonotype was seen once. The chain couples TRBV15 to TRBJ2-1; D is unclear. Per germline, CDR1 LNHNV and CDR2 YYDKDF (reference sequence). The CDR3 spans 15 residues. V lost 0 bases and J lost 4, with 10 bases in between. In nucleotides, the CDR3 is TGTGCCACCAGCAGAGAAAGGACGCGATACAATGAGCAGTTCTTC. Translation gives CATSRERTRYNEQFF. Looking up the rest from reference TRBV15 and TRBJ2-1 gives the full variable domain: DAMVIQNPRYQVTQFGKPVTLSCSQTLNHNVMYWYQQKSSQAPKLLFHYYDKDFNNEADTPDNFQSRRPNTSFCFLDIRSPGLGDTAMYLCATSRERTRYNEQFFGPGTRLTVL.

J is TRBJ2-1 and V is TRBV3-1, with D tentatively TRBD2 (6 bases). The CDR3 has 14 residues. Germline V CDR1 and CDR2: LGHDT, YNNKEL (reference sequence). V dropped 1 base and J dropped 15 bases, with 19 bases sitting between them. CDR3 in DNA: TGTGCCAGCAGCCAAGGAGACATGATGGGGAGGCTGTTCTTC. It specifies CASSQGDMMGRLFF.

This clonotype was counted a few times. This chain joins TRBV4-3 and TRBJ2-7; TRBD1 matches 8 bases. V shed 0 bases, J shed 4 bases, and the junction held 5 bases outside the gene matches. Germline V gene sequence: CDR1 LGHNA, CDR2 YSLEER. The CDR3 totals 15 residues. CDR3 amino acids: CASSQDADRVYEQYF. CDR3 bases: TGCGCCAGCAGCCAAGATGCGGACAGGGTGTACGAGCAGTACTTC.

This clonotype occurred a few times. The rearrangement joins TRBV6-2 or TRBV6-3 to TRBJ1-2, with D possibly TRBD1 on 5 matching bases. CDR3 length: 14 residues. Trimming left V 2 bases short and J 3 bases short, with 10 bases between. Per germline, CDR1 MNHEY and CDR2 SVGEGT. The CDR3 loop is CASSYDSSYYGYTF. The CDR3 coding sequence is TGTGCCAGCAGTTACGACAGCTCCTACTATGGCTACACCTTC.

This chain connects TRBV7-2 to TRBJ2-7; D gene ambiguous. Judging by the DNA end, TRBJ2-4 fits better; the J call may be wrong. Germline V gene lookup returns CDR1 SGHTA and CDR2 FQGNSA. The CDR3 is made up of 11 amino acids. Here the CDR3 reads CASSRTNIQYF. The CDR3 DNA sequence: TGTGCCAGCAGCCGAACGAACATTCAGTACTTC.